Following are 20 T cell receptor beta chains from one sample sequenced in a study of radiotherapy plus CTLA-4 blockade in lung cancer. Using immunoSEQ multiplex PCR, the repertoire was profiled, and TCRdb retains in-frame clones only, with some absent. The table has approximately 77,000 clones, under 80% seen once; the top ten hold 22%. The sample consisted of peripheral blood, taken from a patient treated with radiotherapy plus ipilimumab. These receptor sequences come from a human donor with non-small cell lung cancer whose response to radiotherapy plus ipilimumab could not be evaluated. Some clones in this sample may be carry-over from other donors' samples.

CDR3 nucleotide sequence: TGTGCCAGCAGCTCCCAGGGGGGCTGGACCGGGGAGCTGTTTTTT. Its translation: CASSSQGGWTGELFF. V gene TRBV5-5 combines with J gene TRBJ2-2; maybe TRBD1 (7 bases). Germline V gene lookup returns CDR1 SGHKS and CDR2 YYEKEE (reference sequence). The V gene lost 3 bases and the J gene lost 5 bases, with 14 bases spanning the gap. This CDR3 is 15 amino acids long.

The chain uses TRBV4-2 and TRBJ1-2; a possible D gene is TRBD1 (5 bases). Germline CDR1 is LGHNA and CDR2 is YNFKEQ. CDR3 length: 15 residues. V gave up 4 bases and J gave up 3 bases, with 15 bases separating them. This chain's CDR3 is CASSPSGNEYYGYTF. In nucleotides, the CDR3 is TGTGCCAGCAGCCCCTCAGGGAACGAATACTATGGCTACACCTTC.

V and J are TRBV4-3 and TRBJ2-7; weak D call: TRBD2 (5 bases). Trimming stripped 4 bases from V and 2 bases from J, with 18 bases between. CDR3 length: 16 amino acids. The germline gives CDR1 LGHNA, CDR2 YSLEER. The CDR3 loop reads CASSLGLGDGTYEQYF. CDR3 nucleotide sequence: TGCGCCAGCAGCCTTGGACTGGGAGATGGGACCTACGAGCAGTACTTC.

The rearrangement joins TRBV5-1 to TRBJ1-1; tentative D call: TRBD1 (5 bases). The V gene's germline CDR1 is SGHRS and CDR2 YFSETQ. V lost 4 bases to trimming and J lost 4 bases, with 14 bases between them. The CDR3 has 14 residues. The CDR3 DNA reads TGCGCCAGCAGCGAAAGGACAAGGGGCACTGAAGCTTTCTTT. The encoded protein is CASSERTRGTEAFF.

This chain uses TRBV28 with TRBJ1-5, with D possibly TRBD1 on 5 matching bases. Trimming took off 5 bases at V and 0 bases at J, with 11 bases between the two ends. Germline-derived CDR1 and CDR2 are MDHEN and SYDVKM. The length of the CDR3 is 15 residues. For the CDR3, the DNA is TGTGCCAGCAGTGAAGGGACTTATAGCAATCAGCCCCAGCATTTT. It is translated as CASSEGTYSNQPQHF.

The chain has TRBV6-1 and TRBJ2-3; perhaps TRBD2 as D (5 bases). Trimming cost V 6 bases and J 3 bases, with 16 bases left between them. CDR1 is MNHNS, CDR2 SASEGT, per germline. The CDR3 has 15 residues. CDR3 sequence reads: CASSADGILTDTQYF. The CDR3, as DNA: TGTGCCAGCAGCGCCGACGGGATCCTAACAGATACGCAGTATTTT.

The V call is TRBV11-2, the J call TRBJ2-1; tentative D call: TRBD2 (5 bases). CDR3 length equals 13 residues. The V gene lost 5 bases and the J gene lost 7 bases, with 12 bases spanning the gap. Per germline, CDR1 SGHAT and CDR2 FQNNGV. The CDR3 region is CASSPSGWNEQFF. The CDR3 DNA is TGTGCCAGCAGCCCGTCGGGGTGGAATGAGCAGTTCTTC.

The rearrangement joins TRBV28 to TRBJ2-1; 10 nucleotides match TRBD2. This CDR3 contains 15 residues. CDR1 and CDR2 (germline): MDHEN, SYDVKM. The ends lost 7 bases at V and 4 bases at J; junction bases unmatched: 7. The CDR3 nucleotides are TGTGCCAGCACCGGGCTAGCGGGAGATTACAATGAGCAGTTCTTC. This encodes CASTGLAGDYNEQFF.

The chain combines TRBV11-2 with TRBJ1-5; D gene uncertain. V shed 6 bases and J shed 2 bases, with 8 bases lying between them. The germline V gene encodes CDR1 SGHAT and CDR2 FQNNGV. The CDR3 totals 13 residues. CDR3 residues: CASRAGRNQPQHF. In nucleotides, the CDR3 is TGTGCCAGCAGGGCGGGCCGCAATCAGCCCCAGCATTTT.

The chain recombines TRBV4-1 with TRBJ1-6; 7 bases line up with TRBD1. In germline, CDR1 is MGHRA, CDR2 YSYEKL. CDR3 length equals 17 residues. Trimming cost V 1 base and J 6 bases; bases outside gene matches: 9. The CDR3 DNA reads TGCGCCAGCAGCCAAGGGATCACAGGGGACGCTAATTCACCCCTCCACTTT. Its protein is CASSQGITGDANSPLHF.

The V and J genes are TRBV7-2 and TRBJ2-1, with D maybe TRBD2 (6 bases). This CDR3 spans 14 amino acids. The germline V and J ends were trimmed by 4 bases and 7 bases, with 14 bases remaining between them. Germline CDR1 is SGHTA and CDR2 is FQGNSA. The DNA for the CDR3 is TGTGCCAGCAGCTCCCGACTAGTTTCAAATGAGCAGTTCTTC. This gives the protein CASSSRLVSNEQFF.

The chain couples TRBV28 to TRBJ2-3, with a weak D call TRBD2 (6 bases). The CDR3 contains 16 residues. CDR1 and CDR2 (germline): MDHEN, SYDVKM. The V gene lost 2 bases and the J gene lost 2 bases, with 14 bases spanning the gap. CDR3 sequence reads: CASSLGGEVDTDTQYF. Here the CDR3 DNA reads TGTGCCAGCAGTTTAGGCGGGGAGGTTGACACAGATACGCAGTATTTT.

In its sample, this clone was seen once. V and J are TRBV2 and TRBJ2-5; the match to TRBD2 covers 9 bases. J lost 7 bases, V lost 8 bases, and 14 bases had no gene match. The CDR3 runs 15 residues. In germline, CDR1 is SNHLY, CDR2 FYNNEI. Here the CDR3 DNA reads TGTGCCAGCTACCCGGGCGGGGGGGCTGGGAGGACCCAGTACTTC. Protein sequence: CASYPGGGAGRTQYF.

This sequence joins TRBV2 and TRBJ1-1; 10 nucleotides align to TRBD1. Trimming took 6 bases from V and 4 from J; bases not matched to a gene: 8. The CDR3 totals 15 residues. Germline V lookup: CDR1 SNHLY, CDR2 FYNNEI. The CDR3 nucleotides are TGTGCCAGCAGCGGGAGGACAGGGGGGTTCACTGAAGCTTTCTTT. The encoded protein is CASSGRTGGFTEAFF.

CDR3 residues: CASKYGLNNSPLHF. The CDR3 DNA sequence: TGTGCCAGCAAATACGGACTCAATAATTCACCCCTCCACTTT. The genes are TRBV2 and TRBJ1-6; no firm D call. The V end lost 7 bases, the J end lost 5 bases, and 12 bases lay between the germline ends. The CDR3 loop spans 14 amino acids. The germline V gene encodes CDR1 SNHLY and CDR2 FYNNEI.

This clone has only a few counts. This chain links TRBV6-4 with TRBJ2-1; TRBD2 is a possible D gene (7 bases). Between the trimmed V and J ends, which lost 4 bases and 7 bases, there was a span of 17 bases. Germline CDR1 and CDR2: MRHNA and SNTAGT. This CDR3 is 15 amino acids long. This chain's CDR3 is CASSGTGGRWNEQFF. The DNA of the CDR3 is TGTGCCAGCAGTGGCACGGGGGGCCGGTGGAATGAGCAGTTCTTC.

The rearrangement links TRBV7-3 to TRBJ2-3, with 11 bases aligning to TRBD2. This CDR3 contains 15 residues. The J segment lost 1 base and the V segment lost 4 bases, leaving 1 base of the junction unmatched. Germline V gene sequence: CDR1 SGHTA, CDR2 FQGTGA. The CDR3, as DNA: TGTGCCAGCAGCTCGACTAGCGGGGGCACAGATACGCAGTATTTT. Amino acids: CASSSTSGGTDTQYF.

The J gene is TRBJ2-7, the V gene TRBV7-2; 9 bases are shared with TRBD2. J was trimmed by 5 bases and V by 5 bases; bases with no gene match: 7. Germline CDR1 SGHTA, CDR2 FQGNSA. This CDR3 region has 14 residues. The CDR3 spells CASSTTGTSNEQYF. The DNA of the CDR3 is TGTGCCAGCAGCACGACCGGGACTAGCAACGAGCAGTACTTC.

CDR3 sequence (DNA): TGTGCCAGCAGGGACCGGGACAAATCCTACGAGCAGTACTTC. It specifies CASRDRDKSYEQYF. The chain recombines TRBV19 with TRBJ2-5; TRBD1 might be the D (6 bases). TRBJ2-7 matches the DNA end more closely, so the J call is doubtful. Germline loops: CDR1 LNHDA, CDR2 SQIVND (reference sequence). The CDR3 runs to 14 residues.

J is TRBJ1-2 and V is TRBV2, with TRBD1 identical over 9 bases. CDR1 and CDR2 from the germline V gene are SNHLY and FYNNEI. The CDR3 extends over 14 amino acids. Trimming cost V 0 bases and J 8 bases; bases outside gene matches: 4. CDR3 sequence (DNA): TGTGCCAGCAGTGAAGCGGGACAGGGTCTAGGCTACACCTTC. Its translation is CASSEAGQGLGYTF.